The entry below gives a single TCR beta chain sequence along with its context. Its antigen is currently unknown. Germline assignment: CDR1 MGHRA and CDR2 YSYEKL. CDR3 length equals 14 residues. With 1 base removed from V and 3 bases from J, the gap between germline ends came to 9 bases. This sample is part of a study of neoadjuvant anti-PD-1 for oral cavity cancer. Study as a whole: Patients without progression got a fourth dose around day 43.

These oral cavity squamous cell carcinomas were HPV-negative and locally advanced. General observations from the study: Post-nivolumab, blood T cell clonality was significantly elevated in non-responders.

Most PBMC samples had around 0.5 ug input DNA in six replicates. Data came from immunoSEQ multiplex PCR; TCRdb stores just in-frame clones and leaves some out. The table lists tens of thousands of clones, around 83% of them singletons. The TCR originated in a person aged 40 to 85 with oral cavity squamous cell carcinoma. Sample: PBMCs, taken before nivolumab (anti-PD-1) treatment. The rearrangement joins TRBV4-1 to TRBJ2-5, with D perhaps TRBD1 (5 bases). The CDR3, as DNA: TGCGCCAGCAGCCAAGGGACATCGGAAGAGACCCAGTACTTC. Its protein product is CASSQGTSEETQYF.